This T cell receptor beta chain is from a study of control samples from healthy donors and cancer patients. Germline V gene lookup returns CDR1 SNHLY and CDR2 FYNNEI. V lost 7 bases and J lost 4; bases outside the gene matches: 3. There are 13 residues in the CDR3. Repertoires were generated with immunoSEQ multiplex PCR, while TCRdb's copy carries only in-frame clones and drops some. The table lists 150,000 or so clones, roughly 94% of them singletons. The J gene is TRBJ2-3, the V gene TRBV2; TRBD2 aligns across 9 bases. Sequencing was done on a sample of PBMCs. The sequence came from a man aged 55-75 years with colorectal cancer. CDR3 residues: CASTRTSADTQYF. CDR3 nucleotides: TGTGCCAGCACCCGGACTAGCGCAGATACGCAGTATTTT.